This T cell receptor (beta chain) was obtained from a study of cytomegalovirus exposure and HLA in healthy donors. Amplification used 60 Vbeta primers and 13 Jbeta primers. Sequencing used immunoSEQ multiplex PCR; TCRdb keeps in-frame clones, though not all of them. The sample includes over 200,000 clones, 60% to 80% of them seen just once. General observations from the study: Researchers reported from a later analysis that most CMV-associated TCR beta chains appeared HLA-restricted. An analysis done earlier found most TCR beta V segments productive about 87% or about 30% of the time.

Concerning this clone itself: Antigen unknown.

This CDR3 contains 15 residues. The chain couples TRBV21-1 to TRBJ1-3; the tabulated D call, TRBD1, remains unverified against the DNA. TRBV21-1 is noted as a pseudogene. Sequenced: PBMCs. The source is a male donor in good health and CMV-seronegative. The CDR3 nucleotides read TGTGCCAGCAGCAAAGCGAGGCAGGGATGGAACACCATATATTTT. Translated: CASSKARQGWNTIYF.